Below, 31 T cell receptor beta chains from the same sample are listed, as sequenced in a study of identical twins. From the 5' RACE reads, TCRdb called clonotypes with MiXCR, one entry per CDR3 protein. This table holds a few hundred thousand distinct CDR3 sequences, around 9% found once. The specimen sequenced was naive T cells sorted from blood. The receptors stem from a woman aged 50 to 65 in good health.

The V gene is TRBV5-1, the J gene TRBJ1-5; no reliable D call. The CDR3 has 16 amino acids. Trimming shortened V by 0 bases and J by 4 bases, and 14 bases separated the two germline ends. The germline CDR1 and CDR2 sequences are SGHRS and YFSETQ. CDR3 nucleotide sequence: TGCGCCAGCAGCTTGGGGGCCGGAGACTTTAATCAGCCCCAGCATTTT. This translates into CASSLGAGDFNQPQHF.

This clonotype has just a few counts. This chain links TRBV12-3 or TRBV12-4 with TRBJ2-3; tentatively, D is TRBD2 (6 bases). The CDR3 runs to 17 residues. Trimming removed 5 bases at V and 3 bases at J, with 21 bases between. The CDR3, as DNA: TGTGCCAGCAGTCCCCCCGGAGGGCCTCTTGGAACAGATACGCAGTATTTT. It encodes CASSPPGGPLGTDTQYF.

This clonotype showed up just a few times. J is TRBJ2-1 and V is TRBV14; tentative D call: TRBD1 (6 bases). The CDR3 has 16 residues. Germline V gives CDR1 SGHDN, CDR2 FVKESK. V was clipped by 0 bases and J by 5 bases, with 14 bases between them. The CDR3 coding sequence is TGTGCCAGCAGCCAAGACAGAGGGGGTCCTGACAATGAGCAGTTCTTC. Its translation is CASSQDRGGPDNEQFF.

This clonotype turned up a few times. CDR3 nucleotides: TGTGCCAGCAGCCGAGCACAACTAGCGGGAGTCGACAATGAGCAGTTCTTC. It yields the protein CASSRAQLAGVDNEQFF. The chain recombines TRBV14 with TRBJ2-1, with TRBD2 matching 11 bases. Germline lookup yields CDR1 SGHDN and CDR2 FVKESK. The CDR3 spans 17 residues. V dropped 4 bases and J dropped 5; count of bases not matched to a gene: 10.

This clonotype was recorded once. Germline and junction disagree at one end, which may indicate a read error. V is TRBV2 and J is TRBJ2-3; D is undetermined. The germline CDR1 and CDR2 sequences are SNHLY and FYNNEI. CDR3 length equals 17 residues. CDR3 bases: TGTGCCAGCCGTGAAGCTGTGGGGATGGGTCACACAGATACGCAGTATTTT. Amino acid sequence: CASREAVGMGHTDTQYF.

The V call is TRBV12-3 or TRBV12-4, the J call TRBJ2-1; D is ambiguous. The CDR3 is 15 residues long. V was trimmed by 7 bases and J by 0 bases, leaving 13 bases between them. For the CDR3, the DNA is TGTGCCAGCACCCCAAAGAGTTTCTCCTACAATGAGCAGTTCTTC. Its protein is CASTPKSFSYNEQFF.

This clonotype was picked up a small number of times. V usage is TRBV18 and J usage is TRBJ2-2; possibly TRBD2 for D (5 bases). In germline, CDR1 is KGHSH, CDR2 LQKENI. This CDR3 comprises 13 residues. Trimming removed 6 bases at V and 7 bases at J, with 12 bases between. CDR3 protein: CASSSGLLGELFF. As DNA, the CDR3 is TGTGCCAGCTCGTCAGGACTTCTCGGGGAGCTGTTTTTT.

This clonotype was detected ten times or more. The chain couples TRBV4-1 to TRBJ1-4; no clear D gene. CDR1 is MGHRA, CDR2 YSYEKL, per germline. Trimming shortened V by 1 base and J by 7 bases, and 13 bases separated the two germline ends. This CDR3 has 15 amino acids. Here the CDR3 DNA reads TGCGCCAGCAGCCAAGGATTCTACGGAGGTGAAAAACTGTTTTTT. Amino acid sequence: CASSQGFYGGEKLFF.

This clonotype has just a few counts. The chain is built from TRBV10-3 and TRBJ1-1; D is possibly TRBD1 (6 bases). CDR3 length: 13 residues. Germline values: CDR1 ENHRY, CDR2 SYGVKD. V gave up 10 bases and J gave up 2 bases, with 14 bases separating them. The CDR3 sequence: CATENRANTEAFF. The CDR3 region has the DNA TGTGCCACCGAGAACAGGGCTAACACTGAAGCTTTCTTT.

CDR3 in amino acids: CASSLAVVFGSGWSNEQYV. The CDR3 coding sequence is TGTGCCAGCAGCTTAGCGGTGGTTTTTGGTAGCGGGTGGTCTAACGAGCAGTACGTC. The chain has TRBV7-8 and TRBJ2-7, with 7 bases aligning to TRBD2. Unmatched junction bases numbered 19, after V lost 0 bases and J lost 5 bases. The germline gives CDR1 SGHVS, CDR2 FQNEAQ. The CDR3 runs 19 residues.

CDR3 coding DNA: TGTGCCAGCAGCTTATATGGGGGAATACCCTATGAAGCTTTCTTT. Translated, it gives CASSLYGGIPYEAFF. The chain uses TRBV7-3 and TRBJ1-1; the D gene is possibly TRBD1 (5 bases). In germline, CDR1 is SGHTA, CDR2 FQGTGA. Trimming left V 2 bases short and J 7 bases short, with 17 bases between. The CDR3 sequence is 15 residues long.

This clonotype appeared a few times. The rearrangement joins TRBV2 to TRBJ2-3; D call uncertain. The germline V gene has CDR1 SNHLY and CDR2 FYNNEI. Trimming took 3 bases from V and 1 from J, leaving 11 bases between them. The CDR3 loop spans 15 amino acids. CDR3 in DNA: TGTGCCAGCAGTGAGGTGGTAACCCGCACAGATACGCAGTATTTT. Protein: CASSEVVTRTDTQYF.

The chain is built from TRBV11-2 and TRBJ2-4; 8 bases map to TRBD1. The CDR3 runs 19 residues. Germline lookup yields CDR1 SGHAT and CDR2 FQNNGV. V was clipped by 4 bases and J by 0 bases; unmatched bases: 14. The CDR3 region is CASSSIRGRIEGAKNIQYF. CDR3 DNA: TGTGCCAGCAGCTCAATCAGGGGGCGAATTGAGGGAGCCAAAAACATTCAGTACTTC.

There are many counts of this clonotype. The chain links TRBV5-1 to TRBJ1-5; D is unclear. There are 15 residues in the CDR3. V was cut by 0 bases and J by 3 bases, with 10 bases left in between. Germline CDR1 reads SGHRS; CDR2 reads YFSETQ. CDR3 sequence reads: CASSLGAGANQPQHF. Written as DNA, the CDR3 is TGCGCCAGCAGCTTGGGGGCCGGAGCCAATCAGCCCCAGCATTTT.

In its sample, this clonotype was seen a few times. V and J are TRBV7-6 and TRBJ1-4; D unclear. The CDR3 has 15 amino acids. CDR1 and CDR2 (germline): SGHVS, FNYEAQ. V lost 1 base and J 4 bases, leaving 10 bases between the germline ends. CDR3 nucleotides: TGTGCCAGCAGCTTAGTGCAGGCCGGTAATGAAAAACTGTTTTTT. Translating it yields CASSLVQAGNEKLFF.

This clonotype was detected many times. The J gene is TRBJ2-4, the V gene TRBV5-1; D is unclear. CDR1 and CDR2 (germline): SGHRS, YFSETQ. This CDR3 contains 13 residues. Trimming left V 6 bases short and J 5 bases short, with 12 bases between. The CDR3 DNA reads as TGCGCCAGCAAAGGTAGGGTCCAAAACATTCAGTACTTC. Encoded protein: CASKGRVQNIQYF.

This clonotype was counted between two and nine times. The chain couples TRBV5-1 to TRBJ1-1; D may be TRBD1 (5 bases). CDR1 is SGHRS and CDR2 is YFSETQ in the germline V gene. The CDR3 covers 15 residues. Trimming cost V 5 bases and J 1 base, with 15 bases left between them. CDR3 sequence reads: CASRGGGGRNTEAFF. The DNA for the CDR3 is TGCGCCAGCAGGGGCGGCGGGGGAAGGAACACTGAAGCTTTCTTT.

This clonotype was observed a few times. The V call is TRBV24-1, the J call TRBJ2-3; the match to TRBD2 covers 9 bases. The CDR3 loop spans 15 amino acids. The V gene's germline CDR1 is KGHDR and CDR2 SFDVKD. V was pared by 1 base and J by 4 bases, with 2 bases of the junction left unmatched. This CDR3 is CATSDFGLAPDTQYF. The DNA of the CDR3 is TGTGCCACCAGTGATTTCGGACTAGCGCCAGATACGCAGTATTTT.

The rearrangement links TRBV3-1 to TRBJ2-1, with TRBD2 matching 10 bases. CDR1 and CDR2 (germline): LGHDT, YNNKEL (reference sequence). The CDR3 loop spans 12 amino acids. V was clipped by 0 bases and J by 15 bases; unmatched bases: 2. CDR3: CASSQELAGPFF. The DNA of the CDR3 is TGTGCCAGCAGCCAAGAACTAGCGGGACCGTTCTTC.

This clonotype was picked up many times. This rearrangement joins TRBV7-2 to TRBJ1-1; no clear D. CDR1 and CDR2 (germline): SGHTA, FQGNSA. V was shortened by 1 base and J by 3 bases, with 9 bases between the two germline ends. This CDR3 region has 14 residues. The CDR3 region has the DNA TGTGCCAGCAGCTTAGTGGTGGGTGACACTGAAGCTTTCTTT. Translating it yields CASSLVVGDTEAFF. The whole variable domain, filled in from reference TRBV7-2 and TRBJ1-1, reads GAGVSQSPSNKVTEKGKDVELRCDPISGHTALYWYRQSLGQGLEFLIYFQGNSAPDKSGLPSDRFSAERTGGSVSTLTIQRTQQEDSAVYLCASSLVVGDTEAFFGQGTRLTVV.

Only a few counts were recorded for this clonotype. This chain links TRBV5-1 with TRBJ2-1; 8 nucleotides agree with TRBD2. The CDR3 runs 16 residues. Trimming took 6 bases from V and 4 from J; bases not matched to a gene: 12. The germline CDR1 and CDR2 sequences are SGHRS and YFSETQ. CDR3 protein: CASTPGSGSWYNEQFF. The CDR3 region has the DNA TGCGCCAGCACCCCCGGGAGCGGGAGTTGGTACAATGAGCAGTTCTTC.

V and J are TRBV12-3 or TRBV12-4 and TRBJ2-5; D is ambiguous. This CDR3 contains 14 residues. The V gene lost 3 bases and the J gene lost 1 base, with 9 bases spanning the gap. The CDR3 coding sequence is TGTGCCAGCAGTTTTTCGCAGGTCCAAGAGACCCAGTACTTC. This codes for CASSFSQVQETQYF.

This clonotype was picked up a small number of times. CDR3 in amino acids: CASSLQTGGSHEQYF. Written as DNA, the CDR3 is TGTGCCAGCAGTCTTCAGACAGGGGGCTCACACGAGCAGTACTTC. The chain carries TRBV7-9 and TRBJ2-7; 10 bases map to TRBD1. The germline CDR1 and CDR2 sequences are SEHNR and FQNEAQ (reference sequence). There are 15 residues in the CDR3. The J segment lost 5 bases and the V segment lost 6 bases, leaving 10 bases of the junction unmatched.

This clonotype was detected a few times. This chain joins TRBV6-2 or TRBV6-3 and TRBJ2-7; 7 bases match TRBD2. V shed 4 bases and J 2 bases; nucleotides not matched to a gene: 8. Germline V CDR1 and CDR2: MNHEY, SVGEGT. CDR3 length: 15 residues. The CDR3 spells CASSFLSGTAYEQYF. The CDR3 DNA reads TGTGCCAGCAGTTTTCTCAGCGGGACTGCCTACGAGCAGTACTTC.

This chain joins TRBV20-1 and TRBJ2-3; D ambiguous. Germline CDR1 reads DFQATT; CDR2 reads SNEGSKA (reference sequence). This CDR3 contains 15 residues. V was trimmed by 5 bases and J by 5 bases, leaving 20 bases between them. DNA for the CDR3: TGCAGTGCTCTTACAGCCGCAGCTTGGGGAGATACGCAGTATTTT. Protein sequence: CSALTAAAWGDTQYF.

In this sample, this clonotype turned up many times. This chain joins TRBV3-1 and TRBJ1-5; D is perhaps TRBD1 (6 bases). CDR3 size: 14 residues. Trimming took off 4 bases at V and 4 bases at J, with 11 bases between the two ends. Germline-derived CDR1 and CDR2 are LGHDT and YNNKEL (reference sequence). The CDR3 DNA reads TGTGCCAGCAGCCCACCAGGGGTAAATCAGCCCCAGCATTTT. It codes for CASSPPGVNQPQHF.

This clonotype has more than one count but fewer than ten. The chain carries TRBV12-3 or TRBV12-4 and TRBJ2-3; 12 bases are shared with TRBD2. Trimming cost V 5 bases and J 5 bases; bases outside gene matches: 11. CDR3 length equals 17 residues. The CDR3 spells CASSPRQTSGSLDTQYF. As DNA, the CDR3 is TGTGCCAGCAGTCCACGTCAGACTAGCGGGAGTTTAGATACGCAGTATTTT.

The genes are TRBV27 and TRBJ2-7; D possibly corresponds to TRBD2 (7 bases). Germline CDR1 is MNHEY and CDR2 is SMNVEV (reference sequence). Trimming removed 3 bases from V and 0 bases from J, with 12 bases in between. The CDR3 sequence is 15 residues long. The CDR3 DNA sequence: TGTGCCAGCAGTTTGGGGGGGGACAACTCCTACGAGCAGTACTTC. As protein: CASSLGGDNSYEQYF.

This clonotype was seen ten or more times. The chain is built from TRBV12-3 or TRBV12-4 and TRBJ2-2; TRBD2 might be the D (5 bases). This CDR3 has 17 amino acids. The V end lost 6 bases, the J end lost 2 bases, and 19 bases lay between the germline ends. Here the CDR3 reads CASRPWLADINTGELFF. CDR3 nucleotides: TGTGCCAGCAGACCCTGGCTAGCCGACATTAACACCGGGGAGCTGTTTTTT.

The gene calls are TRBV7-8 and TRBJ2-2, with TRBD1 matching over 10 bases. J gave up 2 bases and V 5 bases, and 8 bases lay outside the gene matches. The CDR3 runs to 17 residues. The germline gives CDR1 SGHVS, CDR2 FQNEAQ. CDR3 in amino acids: CASSTRDRGRNTGELFF. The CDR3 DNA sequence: TGTGCCAGCAGCACCCGGGACAGGGGCCGAAACACCGGGGAGCTGTTTTTT.

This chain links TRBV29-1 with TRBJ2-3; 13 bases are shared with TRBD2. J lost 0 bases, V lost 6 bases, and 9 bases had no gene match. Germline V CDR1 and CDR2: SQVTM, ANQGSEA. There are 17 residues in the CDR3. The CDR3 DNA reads TGCAGCGTAAAAGGACTAGCGGGAGAGGGAAGCACAGATACGCAGTATTTT. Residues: CSVKGLAGEGSTDTQYF.